The rows below give T cell receptor beta chains drawn from one sample of a study of cytomegalovirus exposure and HLA in healthy donors. This table comes from immunoSEQ multiplex PCR, and its TCRdb copy is limited to in-frame clones, with some not included. The data contain around 190,000 clones, about 90% of them singletons. The material sequenced was PBMCs. The receptors stem from a boy under 10 years old in good health and CMV-seronegative. Both conserved end residues are part of each CDR3. Each record gives: D gene, V gene, J gene, CDR3 protein, CDR3 DNA. A D gene is named only where the DNA matches it firmly.

>.|TRBV20-1|TRBJ2-7
CSGVRGEQYF
TGCAGTGGGGTACGAGGCGAGCAGTACTTC
>TRBD2|TRBV27|TRBJ2-2
CASSLSGRLDTGELFF
TGTGCCAGCAGTCTTAGCGGGAGACTCGACACCGGGGAGCTGTTTTTT
>.|TRBV6-1|TRBJ1-5
CASSETGNQPQHF
TGTGCCAGCAGTGAAACGGGAAATCAGCCCCAGCATTTT
>TRBD1|TRBV5-1|TRBJ2-2
CASSFTGAEAGELFF
TGCGCCAGCAGCTTCACAGGGGCAGAGGCCGGGGAGCTGTTTTTT
>.|TRBV28|TRBJ2-6
CASSSGLASGANVLTF
TGTGCCAGCAGTTCGGGACTGGCCTCTGGGGCCAACGTCCTGACTTTC
>.|TRBV6-5|TRBJ2-5
CASSYRGSTAETQYF
TGTGCCAGCAGTTACAGGGGCTCGACGGCAGAGACCCAGTACTTC
>.|TRBV9|TRBJ1-3
CASSVLGQGNTIYF
TGTGCCAGCAGCGTACTGGGGCAAGGAAACACCATATATTTT
>.|TRBV11-3|TRBJ2-5
CASSNPGVGETQYF
TGTGCCAGCAGCAATCCAGGGGTAGGAGAGACCCAGTACTTC
>.|TRBV7-9|TRBJ2-5
CSSTFQDEETQYF
TGTTCCAGCACTTTCCAGGATGAAGAGACCCAGTACTTC
>.|TRBV11-2|TRBJ1-2
CASSLDALNYGYTF
TGTGCCAGCAGCTTAGATGCGCTGAACTATGGCTACACCTTC